This TCR beta chain was identified during a study of blood T cell repertoires in COVID-19. Study information: The United States, Italy and Spain were the sources of the acute and convalescent COVID-19 samples. Sources were T cells, B-cell-depleted T cells, or PBMCs; the material itself was cDNA or gDNA.

This clone showed up just once. Study processing details: For nucleated cells, counts were estimated from reference gene primer amplification. The table came from immunoSEQ multiplex PCR; TCRdb's copy has only in-frame clones and leaves some out. V, J and clone size derive from that table, while D and trimming were established from the DNA sequence. The profile shows fewer than 250,000 clones, 85% to 90% of them singletons. The CDR3 loop spans 14 amino acids. Germline loops: CDR1 MNHEY, CDR2 SVGAGI. V shed 8 bases, J shed 8 bases, and the junction held 9 bases outside the gene matches. The sequencing input was peripheral blood. The TCR comes from a woman aged 55 to 70 with acute or convalescent COVID-19. The chain recombines TRBV6-5 with TRBJ1-6; 7 nucleotides match TRBD1. The CDR3 DNA is TGTGCCAGCGGCGGGACAGTCCTTCATTCACCCCTCCACTTT. Translation gives CASGGTVLHSPLHF.